These T cell receptor beta chains were read from a single sample in a study of blood T cell repertoires in COVID-19. Profiling relied on immunoSEQ multiplex PCR, and the TCRdb table lists in-frame clones only, not all of them. Counted here are about 55,000 clones, approximately 86% occurring once; the ten biggest clones make up roughly 3.9%. The source material was peripheral blood. Source of these receptors: a man between 35 and 55 years old with COVID-19, enrolled during active disease. The CDR3 runs from the conserved cysteine through the conserved F or W. Each record gives: D gene, V gene, J gene, clone size, CDR3 protein, CDR3 DNA. D genes are given only for firm matches. Size values are once, few and many counts, or a class for expanded clones, and some rows have none.

>.|TRBV30|TRBJ1-6|.
CAWSVRQVESPLHF
TGTGCCTGGAGTGTACGGCAGGTAGAATCACCCCTCCACTTT
>TRBD1|TRBV10-2|TRBJ1-4|.
CASSERRNRGLASGNEKLFF
TGCGCCAGCAGTGAGAGGCGTAACAGGGGGCTTGCTTCTGGTAATGAAAAACTGTTTTTT
>.|TRBV11-3|TRBJ1-1|.
CASSSITEAFF
TGTGCCAGCAGCTCTATAACTGAAGCTTTCTTT
>TRBD1|TRBV7-6|TRBJ1-5|.
CASSLTGTGNQPQHF
TGTGCCAGCAGCCTCACCGGGACAGGAAATCAGCCCCAGCATTTT
>TRBD2|TRBV7-8|TRBJ2-7|.
CASSLVGGSHEQYF
TGTGCCAGCAGCTTAGTCGGGGGGAGTCACGAGCAGTACTTC
>TRBD1|TRBV28|TRBJ1-3|once
CASSSSGTGLGNTIYF
TGTGCCAGCAGTTCCTCCGGGACAGGGTTAGGAAACACCATATATTTT
>TRBD1|TRBV15|TRBJ1-5|.
CATSRTGQGGQPQHF
TGTGCCACCAGCAGAACCGGACAGGGCGGTCAGCCCCAGCATTTT
>.|TRBV15|TRBJ1-6|.
CATSSRPQGDNSPLHF
TGTGCCACCAGCTCACGCCCCCAAGGGGATAATTCACCCCTCCACTTT
>TRBD1|TRBV19|TRBJ2-7|.
CASSQTFTGATYEQYF
TGTGCCAGTAGTCAAACCTTTACAGGGGCTACCTACGAGCAGTACTTC
>.|TRBV5-4|TRBJ2-4|few
CASSLDAGGVKNIQYF
TGTGCCAGCAGCTTGGACGCAGGCGGGGTGAAAAACATTCAGTACTTC
>TRBD1|TRBV9|TRBJ2-7|.
CASSMGGQGMADEQYF
TGTGCCAGCAGCATGGGGGGACAGGGTATGGCGGACGAGCAGTACTTC
>TRBD1|TRBV7-9|TRBJ2-7|.
CASSGTGLSPREQYF
TGTGCCAGCAGTGGGACAGGATTATCCCCCAGGGAGCAGTACTTC
>.|TRBV6-1|TRBJ1-5|once
CASSDAGVGQPQHF
TGTGCCAGCAGTGATGCCGGGGTCGGTCAGCCCCAGCATTTT
>TRBD1|TRBV2|TRBJ1-5|once
CASSPGQGFGEPQHF
TGTGCCAGCAGTCCGGGACAGGGGTTTGGGGAGCCCCAGCATTTT
>TRBD2|TRBV27|TRBJ2-1|.
CASSLGTKVNEQFF
TGTGCCAGCAGTTTAGGGACTAAGGTCAATGAGCAGTTCTTC
>TRBD1|TRBV30|TRBJ1-4|.
CASTPRGGSGEKLFF
TGTGCCTCCACGCCAAGAGGGGGCAGTGGTGAAAAACTGTTTTTT
>TRBD1|TRBV25-1|TRBJ1-4|few
CASSESGTGNEKLFF
TGTGCCAGCAGTGAATCGGGGACAGGGAACGAAAAACTGTTTTTT
>TRBD1|TRBV7-8|TRBJ1-3|.
CASSSSGGQATSGNTIYF
TGTGCCAGCAGCTCCTCGGGGGGACAGGCAACCTCTGGAAACACCATATATTTT
>.|TRBV5-1|TRBJ1-1|.
CASSLGGNTEAFF
TGCGCCAGCAGCTTGGGAGGGAACACTGAAGCTTTCTTT
>.|TRBV4-2|TRBJ1-5|.
CASSQTGSNQPQHF
TGTGCCAGCAGCCAAACCGGTAGCAATCAGCCCCAGCATTTT
>TRBD1|TRBV9|TRBJ1-2|.
CASSSGTGSYGYTF
TGTGCCAGCAGCTCAGGGACAGGGAGCTATGGCTACACCTTC
>.|TRBV10-2|TRBJ1-5|.
CASSEGVSQPQHF
TGCGCCAGCAGTGAGGGTGTGAGTCAGCCCCAGCATTTT
>.|TRBV9|TRBJ2-3|.
CASSEVGLSADTQYF
TGTGCCAGCAGCGAAGTGGGCCTTAGCGCAGATACGCAGTATTTT
>.|TRBV27|TRBJ2-7|.
CASSSVADNYEQYF
TGTGCCAGCAGTTCCGTAGCGGATAATTACGAGCAGTACTTC
>TRBD1|TRBV5-6|TRBJ1-1|few
CASRKRQGNTEAFF
TGTGCCAGCAGGAAGAGACAGGGGAACACTGAAGCTTTCTTT
>TRBD1|TRBV7-9|TRBJ1-4|.
CASSIRTGGGEKLFF
TGTGCCAGCAGCATCCGGACAGGGGGAGGTGAAAAACTGTTTTTT
>.|TRBV28|TRBJ1-6|.
CASRLQDSPLHF
TGTGCCAGCAGATTACAGGATTCACCCCTCCACTTT
>TRBD1|TRBV3-1/TRBV3-2|TRBJ2-7|.
CASSPGTGYEQYF
TGTGCCAGCAGCCCCGGGACAGGCTACGAGCAGTACTTC
>TRBD2|TRBV3-1/TRBV3-2|TRBJ2-7|.
CASSPRSGDPYEQYF
TGTGCCAGCAGCCCACGTAGCGGGGACCCCTACGAGCAGTACTTC
>TRBD1|TRBV2|TRBJ1-2|.
CASSADRVISGYTF
TGTGCCAGCAGCGCGGACAGGGTGATATCGGGCTACACCTTC
>.|TRBV7-9|TRBJ2-1|.
CASGTGVRYNEQFF
TGTGCCAGCGGAACGGGAGTAAGATACAATGAGCAGTTCTTC
>.|TRBV11-3|TRBJ1-2|.
CASSLGQGNYGYTF
TGTGCCAGCAGCTTAGGCCAGGGCAACTATGGCTACACCTTC
>.|TRBV18|TRBJ2-5|once
CASSPERETQYF
TGTGCCAGCTCGCCCGAGCGGGAGACCCAGTACTTC
>.|TRBV5-6|TRBJ1-2|.
CASIRQGLRYTF
TGTGCCAGCATACGCCAGGGCCTTCGGTACACCTTC
>.|TRBV24-1|TRBJ1-2|.
CATSDATGYGYTF
TGTGCCACCAGTGACGCAACGGGCTATGGCTACACCTTC
>TRBD1|TRBV19|TRBJ1-1|.
CASRLTGGAGEAFF
TGTGCCAGTCGCCTGACAGGGGGGGCCGGTGAAGCTTTCTTT
>TRBD1|TRBV6-5|TRBJ2-5|.
CAIRQGIAETQYF
TGTGCCATCCGACAGGGTATTGCAGAGACCCAGTACTTC
>TRBD2|TRBV3-1/TRBV3-2|TRBJ2-2|.
CASSRGASGSITGELFF
TGTGCCAGCAGCCGAGGGGCTAGCGGGAGTATCACCGGGGAGCTGTTTTTT
>TRBD1|TRBV28|TRBJ2-1|.
CASRGQGAGEQFF
TGTGCCAGCAGGGGACAGGGGGCCGGGGAGCAGTTCTTC
>TRBD1|TRBV5-4|TRBJ2-3|.
CASSSGTGGANTQYF
TGTGCCAGCAGCTCCGGGACAGGGGGCGCGAATACGCAGTATTTT
>.|TRBV28|TRBJ2-5|.
CASSFSSKETQYF
TGTGCCAGCAGTTTCTCCTCTAAGGAGACCCAGTACTTC
>TRBD1|TRBV2|TRBJ1-5|.
CASSSQGTGDQPQHF
TGTGCCAGCAGCTCACAGGGGACAGGGGATCAGCCCCAGCATTTT
>TRBD1|TRBV6-5|TRBJ1-4|.
CASSRGLENEKLFF
TGTGCCAGCAGCAGGGGGCTGGAGAATGAAAAACTGTTTTTT
>TRBD1|TRBV6-5|TRBJ1-3|.
CASSRTGGNTIYF
TGTGCCAGCTCTAGGACAGGTGGAAACACCATATATTTT
>.|TRBV5-6|TRBJ1-2|.
CASSNRVAGYTF
TGTGCCAGCAGTAACAGGGTAGCGGGCTACACCTTC
>.|TRBV9|TRBJ1-1|.
CASSAETGGTEAFF
TGTGCCAGCAGCGCGGAGACAGGTGGCACTGAAGCTTTCTTT
>TRBD1|TRBV30|TRBJ2-3|.
CAWSVNRGSDTQYF
TGTGCCTGGAGCGTAAACAGGGGGTCGGATACGCAGTATTTT
>.|TRBV5-1|TRBJ2-7|.
CASSLDRVGYEQYF
TGCGCCAGCAGCTTGGACAGGGTGGGGTACGAGCAGTACTTC
>.|TRBV18|TRBJ2-3|few
CASSPTRVTDTQYF
TGTGCCAGCTCACCTACCCGGGTCACAGATACGCAGTATTTT
>TRBD2|TRBV27|TRBJ2-3|.
CASSFNTFPGLAVQYF
TGTGCCAGCAGTTTCAATACCTTTCCGGGACTAGCAGTGCAGTATTTT
>.|TRBV2|TRBJ2-7|.
CASSREYEQYF
TGTGCCAGCAGCCGAGAGTACGAGCAGTACTTC
>.|TRBV27|TRBJ2-7|.
CASSSQGPYEQYF
TGTGCCAGCAGTTCACAGGGCCCCTACGAGCAGTACTTC
>.|TRBV27|TRBJ2-3|.
CASSLSGVGTDTQYF
TGTGCCAGCAGTTTGTCGGGGGTGGGTACAGATACGCAGTATTTT
>.|TRBV24-1|TRBJ1-2|.
CATSDSRTGTNYGYTF
TGTGCCACCAGTGATTCCCGTACCGGGACAAACTATGGCTACACCTTC
>TRBD2|TRBV27|TRBJ2-1|.
CASSPLAGGSPEQFF
TGTGCCAGCAGTCCACTAGCGGGAGGCTCTCCGGAGCAGTTCTTC
>TRBD1|TRBV18|TRBJ1-1|.
CASSFGQGKNTEAFF
TGTGCCAGCTCATTCGGACAGGGAAAGAACACTGAAGCTTTCTTT
>.|TRBV7-8|TRBJ2-7|.
CASSFGTLPYEQYF
TGTGCCAGCAGCTTCGGGACACTTCCGTACGAGCAGTACTTC